These T cell receptor beta chains were read from a single sample in a study of T cells in localized non-small cell lung cancer. Measured with immunoSEQ multiplex PCR; TCRdb has only the in-frame clones, and not every one. The data show approximately 5,300 clones, with about 31% seen just once and more than 10% held by the top ten. The starting material was lung tumor tissue, obtained before any cancer treatment. Receptor source: a male donor older than 55 with stage III lung adenocarcinoma. Each CDR3 is given with its conserved first and last residue. The D gene is left open where the match is weak. Clone sizes are given selectively: once, few, many, or a class where the clone is expanded.

V	size	D	J	CDR3	DNA
TRBV6-7	few	.	TRBJ1-5	CASSDDQPQHF	TGTGCCAGCAGTGATGATCAGCCCCAGCATTTT
TRBV19	.	TRBD1	TRBJ1-1	CASNPKGQGLNTEAFF	TGTGCCAGTAACCCCAAGGGACAGGGTCTGAACACTGAAGCTTTCTTT
TRBV9	medium-sized	TRBD2	TRBJ2-1	CASSVSGSAYNEQFF	TGTGCCAGCAGCGTAAGCGGGAGCGCCTACAATGAGCAGTTCTTC
TRBV18	.	.	TRBJ1-2	CATRLDQGYGYTF	TGTGCCACCAGACTCGACCAGGGATATGGCTACACCTTC
TRBV29-1	.	.	TRBJ2-1	CSVRTGSYNEQFF	TGCAGCGTGAGGACTGGCTCCTACAATGAGCAGTTCTTC
TRBV5-1	.	TRBD2	TRBJ2-3	CATRLAGAPDTQYF	TGCGCCACCAGACTAGCGGGAGCCCCAGATACGCAGTATTTT
TRBV11-3	few	TRBD1	TRBJ2-7	CASSITGGGYEQYF	TGTGCCAGCAGCATAACAGGGGGCGGTTACGAGCAGTACTTC
TRBV19	.	TRBD1	TRBJ1-5	CASSARQGGVQPQHF	TGTGCCAGTAGTGCCCGACAGGGGGGGGTTCAGCCCCAGCATTTT
TRBV10-2	few	.	TRBJ1-5	CASSEVWDQPQHF	TGCGCCAGCAGTGAAGTTTGGGATCAGCCCCAGCATTTT
TRBV6-8	.	.	TRBJ1-1	CASSYSTGSEAFF	TGTGCCAGCAGTTACTCGACGGGTTCTGAAGCTTTCTTT
TRBV19	few	TRBD1	TRBJ2-7	CASSDRGSYEQYF	TGTGCCAGTAGCGACAGGGGTTCCTACGAGCAGTACTTC
TRBV14	few	.	TRBJ1-2	CASSQGIRANYGYTF	TGTGCCAGCAGCCAGGGAATCAGGGCGAACTATGGCTACACCTTC
TRBV19	once	.	TRBJ1-2	CASSRRQEGSYGYTF	TGTGCCAGTAGTAGACGACAGGAGGGGTCCTATGGCTACACCTTC
TRBV9	.	.	TRBJ2-2	CASSVAANTGELFF	TGTGCCAGCAGCGTAGCTGCCAACACCGGGGAGCTGTTTTTT
TRBV6-8	.	.	TRBJ1-3	CASSPIDVGNTIYF	TGTGCCAGCAGTCCGATAGACGTCGGAAACACCATATATTTT
TRBV6-8	.	TRBD1	TRBJ2-7	CASREGTGGSYEQYF	TGTGCCAGCAGAGAAGGGACAGGGGGCTCCTACGAGCAGTACTTC
TRBV9	.	.	TRBJ2-1	CASTIDSYNEQFF	TGTGCCAGCACGATAGACTCCTACAATGAGCAGTTCTTC
TRBV15	.	TRBD2	TRBJ2-5	CATTSGRRGETQYF	TGTGCCACCACCAGCGGGAGGCGGGGAGAGACCCAGTACTTC
TRBV9	.	.	TRBJ1-2	CASNNAGQARNYGYTF	TGTGCCAGCAACAATGCCGGGCAGGCAAGAAACTATGGCTACACCTTC
TRBV18	.	.	TRBJ1-1	CASSPNSRNTEAFF	TGTGCCAGCTCACCAAACTCCCGGAACACTGAAGCTTTCTTT
TRBV28	.	TRBD2	TRBJ2-1	CASSLWREARYNEQFF	TGTGCCAGCAGTTTATGGCGGGAGGCCCGATACAATGAGCAGTTCTTC
TRBV9	few	TRBD2	TRBJ2-3	CASRSGTSVSLLTDTQYF	TGTGCCAGTCGGTCCGGGACTAGCGTCTCTCTGCTCACAGATACGCAGTATTTT
TRBV28	.	.	TRBJ1-1	CASSLIRAAEAFF	TGTGCCAGCAGTTTGATTAGAGCGGCTGAAGCTTTCTTT
TRBV9	few	.	TRBJ1-1	CASSGLQGINTEAFF	TGTGCCAGCAGTGGGCTACAGGGTATTAACACTGAAGCTTTCTTT
TRBV4-1	medium-sized	.	TRBJ1-2	CASTEAPRYYGYTF	TGCGCCAGCACCGAAGCCCCCAGATACTATGGCTACACCTTC
TRBV11-3	.	.	TRBJ1-5	CASSPGQVNQPQHF	TGTGCCAGCAGCCCCGGACAAGTCAATCAGCCCCAGCATTTT
TRBV11-1	few	TRBD2	TRBJ2-4	CASSLAVVTTGGAKNIQYF	TGTGCCAGCAGCTTAGCGGTCGTTACGACGGGAGGTGCCAAAAACATTCAGTACTTC
TRBV6-8	few	.	TRBJ1-5	CASSAGGPNQPQHF	TGTGCCAGCAGTGCGGGGGGGCCCAATCAGCCCCAGCATTTT
TRBV11-3	few	.	TRBJ1-5	CASSRGGTNQPQHF	TGTGCCAGCAGCCGGGGCGGAACCAATCAGCCCCAGCATTTT
TRBV30	.	TRBD2	TRBJ2-7	CAWTSGFTYEQYF	TGTGCCTGGACTAGCGGGTTCACCTACGAGCAGTACTTC
TRBV28	large	.	TRBJ2-1	CASSLNGRNNEQFF	TGTGCCAGCAGTTTAAATGGTAGGAACAATGAGCAGTTCTTC
TRBV11-3	.	.	TRBJ1-1	CASSLVLGTTEAFF	TGTGCCAGCAGCTTAGTCCTAGGCACCACTGAAGCTTTCTTT
TRBV6-8	.	.	TRBJ1-2	CAIRDPGIGFDYGYTF	TGTGCCATCAGGGATCCGGGGATAGGTTTCGACTATGGCTACACCTTC
TRBV27	.	.	TRBJ2-1	CASSLVGNEQFF	TGTGCCAGCAGTTTAGTGGGGAATGAGCAGTTCTTC
TRBV6-8	medium-sized	.	TRBJ1-2	CASTLSDISNYGYTF	TGTGCCAGCACCTTATCGGACATCTCCAACTATGGCTACACCTTC
TRBV30	once	.	TRBJ1-1	CACARGRLNTEAFF	TGTGCCTGTGCCCGCGGACGGTTGAACACTGAAGCTTTCTTT
TRBV11-3	.	TRBD1	TRBJ1-4	CASSGNRGLNEKLFF	TGTGCCAGCAGCGGAAACAGGGGGCTTAATGAAAAACTGTTTTTT
TRBV6-1	medium-sized	.	TRBJ1-5	CASSEERNQPQHF	TGTGCCAGCAGTGAAGAAAGGAATCAGCCCCAGCATTTT
TRBV7-2	many	.	TRBJ2-5	CASSLSLVETQYF	TGTGCCAGCAGCTTAAGTCTTGTTGAGACCCAGTACTTC
TRBV28	.	.	TRBJ2-3	CASSLTGVKGDTQYF	TGTGCCAGCAGTCTCACGGGGGTTAAGGGAGATACGCAGTATTTT
TRBV11-3	.	TRBD1	TRBJ1-1	CASSRQGLNTEAFF	TGTGCCAGCAGCCGACAGGGCCTGAACACTGAAGCTTTCTTT
TRBV11-3	medium-sized	TRBD1	TRBJ2-7	CASSVSGTAYEQYF	TGTGCCAGCAGCGTATCCGGGACAGCATACGAGCAGTACTTC
TRBV6-8	.	TRBD2	TRBJ2-1	CASSYLAGGQGGQFF	TGTGCCAGCAGTTACCTAGCGGGAGGGCAGGGTGGGCAGTTCTTC
TRBV28	.	TRBD2	TRBJ2-7	CASSPSSGSSYEQYF	TGTGCCAGCAGCCCCTCTAGCGGGAGTTCCTACGAGCAGTACTTC
TRBV28	.	.	TRBJ2-2	CASSLFGTGELFF	TGTGCCAGCAGTTTATTTGGGACCGGGGAGCTGTTTTTT
TRBV6-8	medium-sized	.	TRBJ2-7	CASSYSGRRSYEQYF	TGTGCCAGCAGTTACTCGGGACGCCGCTCCTACGAGCAGTACTTC
TRBV12-5	.	.	TRBJ2-1	CATGRTNYNEQFF	TGTGCCACCGGACGGACGAATTACAATGAGCAGTTCTTC
TRBV28	.	TRBD1	TRBJ1-5	CASGDQGAGQPQHF	TGTGCCAGCGGCGATCAGGGGGCTGGTCAGCCCCAGCATTTT
TRBV19	.	TRBD2	TRBJ2-7	CASSFSGTSGRTRGYEQYF	TGTGCCAGTTCTTTCTCCGGGACTAGCGGGAGGACGCGAGGTTACGAGCAGTACTTC
TRBV29-1	.	.	TRBJ2-5	CSAWSGGETQYF	TGCAGCGCCTGGAGTGGTGGGGAGACCCAGTACTTC
TRBV18	.	TRBD1	TRBJ1-4	CASSLKTGENEKLFF	TGTGCCAGCTCACTAAAGACAGGGGAAAATGAAAAACTGTTTTTT
TRBV11-3	medium-sized	TRBD2	TRBJ2-5	CASRPTGASGRDVTQYF	TGTGCCAGCAGACCAACGGGGGCTAGCGGGAGAGATGTGACCCAGTACTTC
TRBV25-1	.	TRBD2	TRBJ2-1	CASSATSGGEQFF	TGTGCCAGCAGTGCCACTAGCGGGGGTGAGCAGTTCTTC
TRBV11-3	.	.	TRBJ2-7	CASSLLGATGEQYF	TGTGCCAGCAGCTTGCTGGGGGCAACGGGCGAGCAGTACTTC
TRBV9	.	TRBD1	TRBJ2-3	CASSGDRDRFTDTQYF	TGTGCCAGCAGCGGGGACAGGGATCGGTTCACAGATACGCAGTATTTT